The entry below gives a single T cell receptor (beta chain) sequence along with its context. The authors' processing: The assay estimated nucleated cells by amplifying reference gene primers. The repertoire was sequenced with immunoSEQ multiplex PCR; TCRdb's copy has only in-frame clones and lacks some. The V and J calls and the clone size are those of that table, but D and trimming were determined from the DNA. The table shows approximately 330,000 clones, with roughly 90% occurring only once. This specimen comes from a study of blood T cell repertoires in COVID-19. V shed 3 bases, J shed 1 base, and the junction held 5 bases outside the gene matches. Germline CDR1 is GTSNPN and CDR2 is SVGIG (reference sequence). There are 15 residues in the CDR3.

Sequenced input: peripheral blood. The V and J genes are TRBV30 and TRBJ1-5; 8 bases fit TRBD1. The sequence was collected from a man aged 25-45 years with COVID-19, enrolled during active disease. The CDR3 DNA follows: TGTGCCTGGAGCAGGGGGCATGACAGCAATCAGCCCCAGCATTTT. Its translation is CAWSRGHDSNQPQHF.